This TCR beta chain was captured by sequencing in a study of T cell changes during pregnancy in multiple sclerosis. Trimming stripped 8 bases from V and 7 bases from J, with 15 bases between. Germline CDR1 MRHNA, CDR2 SNTAGT. This CDR3 has 13 residues. The table came from immunoSEQ multiplex PCR; TCRdb's copy has only in-frame clones and leaves some out. The data contain 34,000 or so clones, roughly 88% of them singletons. The clonotype originates from a female donor in good health, enrolled as a control in a pregnancy study. Here the sequenced sample was peripheral blood, taken in the second trimester of pregnancy. This sequence joins TRBV6-4 and TRBJ1-5; maybe TRBD1 (5 bases). In nucleotides, the CDR3 is TGTGCCAGCGCGGCCGGTTGGGGCCAGCCCCAGCATTTT. Protein product: CASAAGWGQPQHF.